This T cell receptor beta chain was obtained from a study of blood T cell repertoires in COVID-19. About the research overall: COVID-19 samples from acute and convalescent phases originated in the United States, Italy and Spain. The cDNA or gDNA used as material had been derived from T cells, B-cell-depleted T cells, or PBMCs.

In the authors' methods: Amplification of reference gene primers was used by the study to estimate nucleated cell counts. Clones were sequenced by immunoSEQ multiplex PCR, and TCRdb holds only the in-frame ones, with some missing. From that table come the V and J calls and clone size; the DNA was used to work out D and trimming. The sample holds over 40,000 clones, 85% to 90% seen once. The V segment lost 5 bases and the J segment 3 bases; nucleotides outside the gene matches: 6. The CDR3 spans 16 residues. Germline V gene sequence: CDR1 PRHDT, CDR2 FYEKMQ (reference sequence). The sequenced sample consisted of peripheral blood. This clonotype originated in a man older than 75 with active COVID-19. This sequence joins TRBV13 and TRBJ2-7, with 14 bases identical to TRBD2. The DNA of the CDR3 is TGTGCCAGCAGCGGCGGGACTAGCGGGAGTGTCTACGAGCAGTACTTC. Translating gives CASSGGTSGSVYEQYF.